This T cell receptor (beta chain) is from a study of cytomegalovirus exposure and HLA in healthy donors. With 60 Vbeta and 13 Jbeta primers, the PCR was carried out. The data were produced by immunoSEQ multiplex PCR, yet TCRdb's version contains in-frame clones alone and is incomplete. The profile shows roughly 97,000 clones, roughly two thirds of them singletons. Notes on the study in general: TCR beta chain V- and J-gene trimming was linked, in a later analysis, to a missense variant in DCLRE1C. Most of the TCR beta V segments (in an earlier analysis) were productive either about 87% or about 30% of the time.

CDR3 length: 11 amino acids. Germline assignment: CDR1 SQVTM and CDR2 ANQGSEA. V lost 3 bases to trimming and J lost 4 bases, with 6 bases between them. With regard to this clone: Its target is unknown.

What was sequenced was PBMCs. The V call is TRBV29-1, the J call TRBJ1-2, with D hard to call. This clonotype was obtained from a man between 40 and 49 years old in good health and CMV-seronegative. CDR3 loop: CSVDRIYGYTF. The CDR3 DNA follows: TGCAGCGTTGACAGAATCTATGGCTACACCTTC.